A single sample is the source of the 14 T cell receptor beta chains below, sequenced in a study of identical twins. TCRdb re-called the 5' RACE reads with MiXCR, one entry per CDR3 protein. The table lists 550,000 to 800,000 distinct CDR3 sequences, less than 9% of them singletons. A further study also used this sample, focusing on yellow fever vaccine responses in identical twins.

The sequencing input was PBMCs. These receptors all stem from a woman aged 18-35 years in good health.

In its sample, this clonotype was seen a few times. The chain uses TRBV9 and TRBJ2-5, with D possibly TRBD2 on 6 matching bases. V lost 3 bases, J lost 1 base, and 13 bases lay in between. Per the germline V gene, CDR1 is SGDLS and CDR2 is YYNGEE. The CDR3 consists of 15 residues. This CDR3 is CASSEAGPFQETQYF. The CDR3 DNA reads TGTGCCAGCAGCGAGGCGGGGCCTTTCCAAGAGACCCAGTACTTC.

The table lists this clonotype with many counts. The CDR3 protein is CATSDSGAGGGYTF. Here the CDR3 DNA reads TGTGCCACCAGTGATTCCGGAGCCGGGGGCGGCTACACCTTC. The rearrangement links TRBV24-1 to TRBJ1-2; tentatively, D is TRBD1 (6 bases). Trimming left V 2 bases short and J 8 bases short, with 14 bases between. The germline gives CDR1 KGHDR, CDR2 SFDVKD. This CDR3 comprises 14 residues.

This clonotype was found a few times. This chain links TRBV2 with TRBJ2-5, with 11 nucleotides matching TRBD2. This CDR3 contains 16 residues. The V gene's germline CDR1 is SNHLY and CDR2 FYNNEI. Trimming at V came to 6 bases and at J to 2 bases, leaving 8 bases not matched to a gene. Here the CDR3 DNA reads TGTGCCAGCAGGGACGGACTAGCGGGTTATCAAGAGACCCAGTACTTC. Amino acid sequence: CASRDGLAGYQETQYF.

The CDR3 sequence is CASRGRTVNTEAFF. The CDR3 coding sequence is TGCGCCAGCAGGGGGCGTACGGTGAACACTGAAGCTTTCTTT. The chain links TRBV5-1 to TRBJ1-1; D perhaps matches TRBD1 (5 bases). Germline V gene data show CDR1 as SGHRS and CDR2 as YFSETQ. The V gene lost 5 bases and the J gene lost 0 bases, with 11 bases spanning the gap. The CDR3 runs 14 residues.

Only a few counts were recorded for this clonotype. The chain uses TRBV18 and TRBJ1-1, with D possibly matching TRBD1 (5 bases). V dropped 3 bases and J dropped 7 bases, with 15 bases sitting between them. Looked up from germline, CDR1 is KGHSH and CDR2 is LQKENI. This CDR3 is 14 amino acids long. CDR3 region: CASSPSREIFEAFF. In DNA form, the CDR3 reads TGTGCCAGCTCACCGTCCAGGGAAATCTTTGAAGCTTTCTTT.

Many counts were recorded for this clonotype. The CDR3 loop reads CASSLQQGETQYF. The CDR3 bases are TGTGCCAGCAGTTTACAACAGGGCGAGACCCAGTACTTC. This chain uses TRBV12-3 or TRBV12-4 with TRBJ2-5, with D perhaps TRBD1 (6 bases). V lost 2 bases to trimming and J lost 5 bases, with 9 bases between them. The CDR3 runs to 13 residues.

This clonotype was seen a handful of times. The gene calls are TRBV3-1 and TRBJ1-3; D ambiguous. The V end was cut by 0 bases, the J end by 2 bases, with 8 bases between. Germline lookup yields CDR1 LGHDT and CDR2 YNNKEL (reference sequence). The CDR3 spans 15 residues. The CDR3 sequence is CASSQDAGAGNTIYF. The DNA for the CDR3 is TGTGCCAGCAGCCAAGATGCTGGGGCTGGAAACACCATATATTTT.

CDR3 DNA sequence: TGTGCCAGCAGTGATCCGGGACATGTCAATCAGCCCCAGCATTTT. This sequence encodes CASSDPGHVNQPQHF. This chain links TRBV6-1 with TRBJ1-5, with a possible D match to TRBD1 (6 bases). Between the trimmed V and J ends, which lost 3 bases and 3 bases, there was a span of 12 bases. CDR3 length: 15 amino acids. Germline CDR1 and CDR2: MNHNS and SASEGT.

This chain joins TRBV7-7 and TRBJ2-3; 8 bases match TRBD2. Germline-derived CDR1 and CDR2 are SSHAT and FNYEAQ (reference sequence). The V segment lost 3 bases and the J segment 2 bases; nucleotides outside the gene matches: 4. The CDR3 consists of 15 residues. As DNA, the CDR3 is TGTGCCAGCAGCTTGGGGCGGGGGGCCACAGATACGCAGTATTTT. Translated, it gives CASSLGRGATDTQYF. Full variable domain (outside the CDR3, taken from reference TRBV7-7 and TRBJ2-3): GAGVSQSPRYKVTKRGQDVTLRCDPISSHATLYWYQQALGQGPEFLTYFNYEAQPDKSGLPSDRFSAERPEGSISTLTIQRTEQRDSAMYRCASSLGRGATDTQYFGPGTRLTVL.

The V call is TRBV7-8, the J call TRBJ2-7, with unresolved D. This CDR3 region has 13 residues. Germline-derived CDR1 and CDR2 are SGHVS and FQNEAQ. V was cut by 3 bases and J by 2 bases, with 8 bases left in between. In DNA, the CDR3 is TGTGCCAGCAGCTTGAGTCAGACCTACGAGCAGTACGTC. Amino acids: CASSLSQTYEQYV.

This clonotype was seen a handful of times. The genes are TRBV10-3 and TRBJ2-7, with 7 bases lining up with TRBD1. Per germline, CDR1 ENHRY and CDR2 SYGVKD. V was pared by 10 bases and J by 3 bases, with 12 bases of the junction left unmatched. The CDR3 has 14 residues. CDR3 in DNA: TGTGCCACCACCCAGGGACAGACAAACTACGAGCAGTACTTC. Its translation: CATTQGQTNYEQYF.

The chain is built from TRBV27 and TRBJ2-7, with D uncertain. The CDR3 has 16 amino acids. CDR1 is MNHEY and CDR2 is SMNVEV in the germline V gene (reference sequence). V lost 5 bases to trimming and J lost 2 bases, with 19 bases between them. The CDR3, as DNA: TGTGCCAGCAGTACCCATCCGGTGGGCGGAGCCTACGAGCAGTACTTC. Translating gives CASSTHPVGGAYEQYF.

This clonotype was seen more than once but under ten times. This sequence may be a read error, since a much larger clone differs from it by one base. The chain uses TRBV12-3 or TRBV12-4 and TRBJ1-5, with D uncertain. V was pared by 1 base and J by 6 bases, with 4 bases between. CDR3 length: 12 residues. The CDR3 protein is CASSLETQPQHF. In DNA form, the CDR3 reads TGTGCCAGCAGTTTAGAGACTCAGCCCCAGCATTTT.

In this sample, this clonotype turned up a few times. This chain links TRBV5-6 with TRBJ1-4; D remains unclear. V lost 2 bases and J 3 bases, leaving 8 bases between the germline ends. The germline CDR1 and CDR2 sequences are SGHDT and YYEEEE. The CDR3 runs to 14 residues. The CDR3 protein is CASSFLGANEKLFF. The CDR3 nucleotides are TGTGCCAGCAGCTTCTTGGGAGCTAATGAAAAACTGTTTTTT.